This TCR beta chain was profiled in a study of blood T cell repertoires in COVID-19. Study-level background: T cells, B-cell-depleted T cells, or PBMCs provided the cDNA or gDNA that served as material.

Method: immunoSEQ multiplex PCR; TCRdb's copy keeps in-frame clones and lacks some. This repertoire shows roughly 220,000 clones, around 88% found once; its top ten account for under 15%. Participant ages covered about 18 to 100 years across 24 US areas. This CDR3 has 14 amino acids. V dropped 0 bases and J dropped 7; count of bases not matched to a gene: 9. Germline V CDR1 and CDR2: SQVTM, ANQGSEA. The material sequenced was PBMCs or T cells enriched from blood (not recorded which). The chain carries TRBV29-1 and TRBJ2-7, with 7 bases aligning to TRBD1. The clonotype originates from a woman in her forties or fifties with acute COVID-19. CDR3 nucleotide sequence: TGCAGCGTTGAAGAAGGGGGACAGATTCTAGAGCAGTACTTC. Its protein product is CSVEEGGQILEQYF.